Listed here are 17 T cell receptor beta chains from one sample, sequenced in a study of naive and memory T cell subsets. An oligonucleotide containing a UMI was ligated to the 3' end of TCR cDNA. Amplification of ligated cDNA took four PCR rounds with SP2 and nested alpha and beta constant primers. TCRdb redid the calling of the 5' RACE reads with MiXCR, one entry per CDR3 protein. The data show 55,000 to 70,000 distinct CDR3 sequences, 6% to 8% seen once. The receptor set was obtained from a female donor in good health.

This clonotype has a count of ten or more. The chain uses TRBV5-6 and TRBJ2-2, with TRBD1 matching 9 bases. V lost 4 bases and J lost 2; bases outside the gene matches: 6. The CDR3 covers 16 residues. Germline CDR1 reads SGHDT; CDR2 reads YYEEEE. The CDR3 DNA is TGTGCCAGCAGCCCGTACAGGGGGCTTAACACCGGGGAGCTGTTTTTT. Its translation is CASSPYRGLNTGELFF.

This clonotype was recorded a few times. The rearrangement links TRBV5-1 to TRBJ2-1; 12 bases fit TRBD2. The CDR3 is 19 residues long. Germline CDR1 and CDR2: SGHRS and YFSETQ. The V gene end was trimmed by 3 bases and the J gene end by 0 bases; junction bases not matched to a gene: 10. The CDR3 here is CASSSDLAGGRGSYNEQFF. The CDR3 DNA follows: TGCGCCAGCAGCTCCGATCTAGCGGGGGGGCGGGGCTCCTACAATGAGCAGTTCTTC.

There are many counts of this clonotype. The chain links TRBV7-2 to TRBJ1-6; D is unresolved. CDR3 length equals 15 residues. Trimming took 7 bases from V and 0 from J, leaving 10 bases between them. Germline-derived CDR1 and CDR2 are SGHTA and FQGNSA. The DNA of the CDR3 is TGTGCCAGCACCTCGGCGAGCTCCTATAATTCACCCCTCCACTTT. Its translation is CASTSASSYNSPLHF.

This clonotype was counted many times. CDR3 coding DNA: TGTGCCATCGCTCAAAGGACACCCTCCTCTGGGGCCAACGTCCTGACTTTC. Its protein product is CAIAQRTPSSGANVLTF. The gene calls are TRBV6-2 or TRBV6-3 and TRBJ2-6; D perhaps matches TRBD1 (5 bases). The germline gives CDR1 MNHEY, CDR2 SVGEGT. CDR3 length equals 17 residues. Trimming took off 10 bases at V and 0 bases at J, with 19 bases between the two ends.

This clonotype came up many times. The J gene is TRBJ1-5, the V gene TRBV20-1; tentatively, D is TRBD1 (5 bases). Germline V gene sequence: CDR1 DFQATT, CDR2 SNEGSKA (reference sequence). Trimming took 6 bases from V and 3 from J, leaving 12 bases between them. This CDR3 contains 13 residues. The CDR3 here is CSARGRHNQPQHF. The CDR3, as DNA: TGCAGTGCAAGGGGTCGGCACAATCAGCCCCAGCATTTT.

In regard to this clonotype: A much larger clone is a single base away; this may be a read error. This chain connects TRBV7-2 to TRBJ2-3; no definite D call. V lost 8 bases and J lost 0, with 12 bases in between. Germline CDR1 and CDR2: SGHTA and FQGNSA. The CDR3 sequence is 14 residues long. The CDR3 here is CASSFSRSTDTQYF. CDR3 sequence (DNA): TGTGCCAGCTCGTTCTCCAGGAGCACAGATACGCAGTATTTT.

Many counts were recorded for this clonotype. This sequence joins TRBV6-5 and TRBJ2-5; D ambiguous. This CDR3 comprises 13 residues. Germline CDR1 and CDR2: MNHEY and SVGAGI. Trimming left V 8 bases short and J 0 bases short, with 10 bases between. Written as DNA, the CDR3 is TGTGCCAGCTCGGAACGGAACCAAGAGACCCAGTACTTC. This translates into CASSERNQETQYF.

This clonotype was observed a few times. The chain employs TRBV12-3 or TRBV12-4 and TRBJ1-4; D possibly corresponds to TRBD1 (5 bases). V was shortened by 6 bases and J by 12 bases, with 14 bases between the two germline ends. CDR3 length: 12 amino acids. This CDR3 is CASSHRGGELFF. The CDR3 nucleotides read TGTGCCAGCAGCCACCGTGGGGGGGAACTGTTTTTT.

This clonotype came up many times. The gene calls are TRBV25-1 and TRBJ2-3; 10 bases line up with TRBD2. The CDR3 covers 16 residues. The trim removed 3 bases at V and 4 bases at J, leaving 7 bases unmatched. Germline-derived CDR1 and CDR2 are MGHDK and SYGVNS. The CDR3 spells CASSDRLSGGADTQYF. The CDR3 coding sequence is TGTGCCAGCAGTGACCGACTAAGCGGGGGGGCAGATACGCAGTATTTT.

This clonotype was recorded many times. V usage is TRBV11-2 and J usage is TRBJ2-2; D is perhaps TRBD1 (6 bases). Germline V gives CDR1 SGHAT, CDR2 FQNNGV. V lost 5 bases to trimming and J lost 6 bases, with 28 bases between them. CDR3 length: 19 amino acids. This CDR3 reads CASSEDSNAVYPRAGELFF. The CDR3, as DNA: TGTGCCAGCAGCGAGGACAGTAACGCCGTCTATCCCCGGGCCGGGGAGCTGTTTTTT. The full variable domain, completed using reference TRBV11-2 and TRBJ2-2, is EAGVAQSPRYKIIEKRQSVAFWCNPISGHATLYWYQQILGQGPKLLIQFQNNGVVDDSQLPKDRFSAERLKGVDSTLKIQPAKLEDSAVYLCASSEDSNAVYPRAGELFFGEGSRLTVL.

This clonotype was seen at least ten times. A read error is likely, as this CDR3 ends without the conserved phenylalanine or tryptophan. Because the CDR3's place on the DNA is in doubt, the DNA is left out and the CDR3 is given as listed by TCRdb. This chain connects TRBV20-1 to TRBJ1-1. Inclusive of both ends, the CDR3 amounts to 11 amino acids. Germline V lookup: CDR1 DFQATT, CDR2 SNEGSKA (reference sequence). CDR3 protein: CSARDGGTLRV.

This clonotype was picked up many times. V is TRBV7-3 and J is TRBJ2-1; 12 bases are shared with TRBD2. J lost 16 bases, V lost 6 bases, and 10 bases had no gene match. Germline loops: CDR1 SGHTA, CDR2 FQGTGA. CDR3 size: 13 residues. The CDR3, as DNA: TGTGCCAGCAGTACTAGCGGGGGGTCCCCCGTTTTCTTC. Protein: CASSTSGGSPVFF.

The rearrangement links TRBV5-1 to TRBJ2-3, with 9 bases that match TRBD1. Germline assignment: CDR1 SGHRS and CDR2 YFSETQ. Losses at the gene ends were 4 bases for V and 3 bases for J; bases not matched to a gene: 3. This CDR3 has 14 amino acids. The CDR3: CASSGTGPTDTQYF. The CDR3 DNA reads as TGCGCCAGCAGCGGGACAGGGCCAACAGATACGCAGTATTTT.

This clonotype was seen ten or more times. Germline and junction disagree at one end, which may indicate a read error. This rearrangement joins TRBV28 to TRBJ2-7; D is possibly TRBD1 (5 bases). Germline CDR1 and CDR2: MDHEN and SYDVKM. The length of the CDR3 is 12 residues. Here the CDR3 reads CASSSWGSEKYF. In DNA form, the CDR3 reads TGTGCCAGCAGTTCGTGGGGCAGCGAGAAGTACTTC.

This clonotype was counted ten times or more. Here the CDR3 reads CASSFAGGNEQFF. Here the CDR3 DNA reads TGTGCCAGCAGCTTTGCAGGGGGTAATGAGCAGTTCTTC. The V gene is TRBV7-3, the J gene TRBJ2-1, with TRBD1 matching over 7 bases. V lost 3 bases and J lost 7; bases outside the gene matches: 3. The germline CDR1 and CDR2 sequences are SGHTA and FQGTGA. The CDR3 loop spans 13 amino acids. The full variable domain, its missing parts supplied by reference TRBV7-3 and TRBJ2-1, is GAGVSQTPSNKVTEKGKYVELRCDPISGHTALYWYRQSLGQGPEFLIYFQGTGAADDSGLPNDRFFAVRPEGSVSTLKIQRTERGDSAVYLCASSFAGGNEQFFGPGTRLTVL.

The chain recombines TRBV5-1 with TRBJ1-1; D is undetermined. This CDR3 has 14 amino acids. Looked up from germline, CDR1 is SGHRS and CDR2 is YFSETQ. The germline V and J ends were trimmed by 4 bases and 7 bases, with 17 bases remaining between them. The CDR3 sequence: CASSGLRKGSEAFF. The CDR3 bases are TGCGCCAGCAGCGGGCTAAGGAAAGGGAGTGAAGCTTTCTTT.

This clonotype was counted at least ten times. The chain employs TRBV28 and TRBJ1-1; D unclear. This CDR3 contains 12 residues. Looked up from germline, CDR1 is MDHEN and CDR2 is SYDVKM. V lost 3 bases and J lost 11, with 13 bases in between. In nucleotides, the CDR3 is TGTGCCAGCAGTTTGTTAGGAGGGAGCGCTTTCTTT. It is translated as CASSLLGGSAFF.